Below, one T cell receptor beta chain is given with its context. The naive CD8 fraction comprised CD45RO-negative cells positively selected for CCR7 and excluded terminally differentiated effector memory CD45RA+ cells. Deep-level running was used for the assay. When replicate PCRs were run on sorted subsets, they used roughly 0.2 ug DNA, some 33,000 T cell genomes. Only in-frame clones appear in the TCRdb table, and some are missing; sequencing was by immunoSEQ multiplex PCR. The data show hundreds of thousands of clones, with 80% to 95% seen just once and under 30% held by the top ten. This record belongs to a study of shared clonotypes between healthy human individuals. Turning to the study itself: The study drew on a couple of women and a few men aged 18 to 49 as donors. Per-donor plates numbered three CD4 naive, three CD4 memory, two CD8 naive and one CD8 memory.

Trimming took off 2 bases at V and 5 bases at J, with 19 bases between the two ends. This CDR3 has 17 amino acids. The germline V gene encodes CDR1 MNHNS and CDR2 SASEGT. This receptor was taken from a man aged 25-40 years in good health. Input material: naive CD8+ T cells sorted from blood. The chain has TRBV6-1 and TRBJ2-1; tentative D call: TRBD1 (5 bases). The CDR3 DNA follows: TGTGCCAGCAGTGAAAGGGGTAGCAGGACCTCTCACAATGAGCAGTTCTTC. It codes for CASSERGSRTSHNEQFF.